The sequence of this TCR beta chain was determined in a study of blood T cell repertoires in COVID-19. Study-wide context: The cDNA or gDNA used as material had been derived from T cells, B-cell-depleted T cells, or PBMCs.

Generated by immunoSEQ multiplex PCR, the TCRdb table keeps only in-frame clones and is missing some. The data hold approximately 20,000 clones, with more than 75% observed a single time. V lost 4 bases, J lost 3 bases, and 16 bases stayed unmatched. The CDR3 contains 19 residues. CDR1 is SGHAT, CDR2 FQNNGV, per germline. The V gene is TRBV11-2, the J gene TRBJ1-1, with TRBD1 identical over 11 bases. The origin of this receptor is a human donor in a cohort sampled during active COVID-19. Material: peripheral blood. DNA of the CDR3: TGTGCCAGCAGCTCCCCGGCATCGGACAGGGGGCGGTTGGACACTGAAGCTTTCTTT. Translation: CASSSPASDRGRLDTEAFF.